The rows below give T cell receptor beta chains drawn from one sample of a study of blood T cells in healthy people across ages. TCRdb re-analysed the 5' RACE reads in MiXCR, keeping a single row per CDR3 protein. Among hundreds of thousands of distinct CDR3 sequences listed, more than 40% were seen once. Material for sequencing was blood. The origin of the receptors is a woman aged 60 to 75 in good health. CDR3s include the opening cysteine and the closing phenylalanine or tryptophan. D genes are given only for firm matches. Part of the rows lack a size; the others show once, few, many or a class for expanded clones.

d_gene,j_gene,v_gene,abundance,CDR3aa,CDR3nt
NA,TRBJ2-7,TRBV5-1,many,CASSFDNSYEQYF,TGCGCCAGCAGCTTCGACAACTCCTACGAGCAGTACTTC
NA,TRBJ1-5,TRBV6-1,NA,CASGGRVQQPQHF,TGTGCCAGTGGGGGGAGGGTTCAGCAGCCCCAGCATTTT
TRBD1,TRBJ2-3,TRBV9,NA,CASSSGTRGDTQYF,TGTGCCAGCAGCTCCGGGACCAGGGGGGATACGCAGTATTTT
TRBD2,TRBJ2-3,TRBV20-1,once,CSARNPLLTSGSRDTQYF,TGCAGTGCTCGAAATCCTCTACTGACTAGCGGGAGCAGAGATACGCAGTATTTT
TRBD2,TRBJ2-4,TRBV15,NA,CATSRDLTGGNIQYF,TGTGCCACCAGCAGAGATTTAACGGGGGGAAACATTCAGTACTTC
TRBD2,TRBJ2-1,TRBV11-3,NA,CASSLGLAGRGGTQFF,TGTGCCAGCAGCTTAGGGCTAGCGGGAAGAGGTGGGACCCAGTTCTTC
NA,TRBJ2-2,TRBV28,NA,CASLKAGSGELFF,TGTGCCAGTTTAAAAGCAGGGTCCGGGGAGCTGTTTTTT
NA,TRBJ2-7,TRBV3-1,NA,CASSGSPYEQYF,TGTGCCAGCAGCGGGTCCCCCTACGAGCAGTACTTC
NA,TRBJ2-7,TRBV4-2,many,CASSQDVGLRETREQYF,TGTGCCAGCAGCCAAGATGTCGGATTACGGGAGACGAGGGAGCAGTACTTC
NA,TRBJ2-2,TRBV28,few,CASSLRGAGELFF,TGTGCCAGCAGTTTAAGGGGTGCCGGGGAGCTGTTTTTT
NA,TRBJ1-2,TRBV4-2,few,CASSQAFSRGAANYGYTF,TGTGCCAGCAGCCAAGCTTTCAGTCGGGGCGCAGCTAACTATGGCTACACCTTC